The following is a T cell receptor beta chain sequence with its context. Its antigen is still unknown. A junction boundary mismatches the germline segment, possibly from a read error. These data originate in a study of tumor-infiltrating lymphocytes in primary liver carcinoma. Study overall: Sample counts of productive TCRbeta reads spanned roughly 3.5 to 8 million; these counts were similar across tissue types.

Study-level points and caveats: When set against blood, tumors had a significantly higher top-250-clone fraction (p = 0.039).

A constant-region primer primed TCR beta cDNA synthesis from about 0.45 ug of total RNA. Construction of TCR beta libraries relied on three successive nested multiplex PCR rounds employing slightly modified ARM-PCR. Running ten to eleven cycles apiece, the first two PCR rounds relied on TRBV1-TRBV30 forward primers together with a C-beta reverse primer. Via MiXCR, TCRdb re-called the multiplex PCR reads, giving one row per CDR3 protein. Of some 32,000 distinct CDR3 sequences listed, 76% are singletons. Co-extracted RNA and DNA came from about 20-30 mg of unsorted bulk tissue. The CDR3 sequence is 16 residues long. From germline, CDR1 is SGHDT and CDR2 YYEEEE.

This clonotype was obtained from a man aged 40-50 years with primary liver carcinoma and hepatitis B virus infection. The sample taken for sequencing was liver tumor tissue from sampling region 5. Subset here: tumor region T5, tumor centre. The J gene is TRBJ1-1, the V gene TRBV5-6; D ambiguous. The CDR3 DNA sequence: TGTGCCAACAACCAGAATCACCCATACGGACGGGAGGGAGCTTACTTT. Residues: CANNQNHPYGREGAYF.